Below, one TCR beta chain is given with its context. One entry per CDR3 protein, called by TCRdb with MiXCR from the 5' RACE reads. The profile covers some 83,000 distinct CDR3 sequences, with around 9.3% appearing a single time and just over 8% taken by the ten largest. This sample is drawn from a study of early T cells in non-severe SARS-CoV-2 infection. Trimming took 4 bases from V and 1 from J; bases not matched to a gene: 18. Germline CDR1 reads SQVTM; CDR2 reads ANQGSEA. The CDR3 spans 19 residues. This receptor was taken from an adult who was a healthcare worker with PCR-confirmed SARS-CoV-2 infection or an uninfected control (not recorded which). The chain joins TRBV29-1 to TRBJ2-3, with 9 bases identical to TRBD2. Sequences were derived from whole blood, sampled at baseline. The CDR3 bases are TGCAGCGTTGTTTATTTGACGGGCGGGAGGGATTCTCGCACAGATACGCAGTATTTT. Translated: CSVVYLTGGRDSRTDTQYF.